The 31 T cell receptor beta chains given below trace back to one sample, sequenced in a study of shared clonotypes between healthy human individuals. The assay was immunoSEQ multiplex PCR, and TCRdb's table has in-frame clones only and misses some. The sample lists roughly 2.5 million clones; about 92% were seen once. Sequenced material: naive CD4+ T cells sorted from blood. Subset described: CD45RA+ positively selected. The receptors derive from a man aged 18 to 29 in good health.

As regards this clone: The sample holds other DNA sequences that translate to the same CDR3. The chain links TRBV18 to TRBJ2-7, with TRBD2 identical over 8 bases. Per germline, CDR1 KGHSH and CDR2 LQKENI. The CDR3 is made up of 15 amino acids. Trimming removed 0 bases from V and 1 base from J; junction bases left unmatched: 2. CDR3 region: CASSPPSGSSYEQYF. The DNA for the CDR3 is TGTGCCAGCTCACCACCCAGCGGGAGTTCCTACGAGCAGTACTTC.

V usage is TRBV18 and J usage is TRBJ1-3; TRBD1 is a possible D gene (6 bases). The CDR3 spans 16 residues. The germline CDR1 and CDR2 sequences are KGHSH and LQKENI. V was cut by 5 bases and J by 4 bases, with 18 bases left in between. The chain's CDR3 is CASSVTPRGLGNTIYF. CDR3 in DNA: TGTGCCAGCTCAGTGACTCCCAGGGGCCTCGGAAACACCATATATTTT. The variable domain in full, completed from reference TRBV18 and TRBJ1-3, reads NAGVMQNPRHLVRRRGQEARLRCSPMKGHSHVYWYRQLPEEGLKFMVYLQKENIIDESGMPKERFSAEFPKEGPSILRIQQVVRGDSAAYFCASSVTPRGLGNTIYFGEGSWLTVV.

As for this clone: The sample carries other DNA sequences with the same CDR3. The chain links TRBV11-1 to TRBJ2-3; 8 bases line up with TRBD1. CDR3 size: 14 residues. V lost 3 bases and J lost 1; bases outside the gene matches: 0. The germline CDR1 and CDR2 sequences are SGHAT and FQDESV (reference sequence). The CDR3 coding sequence is TGTGCCAGCAGCTTGGGACAGGGCACAGATACGCAGTATTTT. Its protein product is CASSLGQGTDTQYF.

Notes on this clone: The junction does not match germline at one end; this may be a read error. The chain carries TRBV11-2 and TRBJ1-3; D is uncertain. The germline V gene encodes CDR1 SGHAT and CDR2 FQNNGV. This CDR3 spans 12 amino acids. The CDR3 loop reads CASTPPGSTIYF. CDR3 DNA sequence: TGTGCCAGCACCCCCCCCGGAAGCACCATATATTTT.

The sample holds a few counts of this clone. At the DNA level, this CDR3 is encoded by other sequences in the same sample as well. This sequence joins TRBV18 and TRBJ1-1, with D uncertain. This CDR3 is built from 15 residues. Germline CDR1 is KGHSH and CDR2 is LQKENI. The germline V and J ends were trimmed by 0 bases and 1 base, with 9 bases remaining between them. The DNA of the CDR3 is TGTGCCAGCTCACCACCCGGCAGAACGAACACTGAAGCTTTCTTT. Translation gives CASSPPGRTNTEAFF.

This clone has more than one count but fewer than ten. The J gene is TRBJ1-2, the V gene TRBV9; possibly TRBD1 for D (5 bases). The germline gives CDR1 SGDLS, CDR2 YYNGEE. V dropped 3 bases and J dropped 5 bases, with 11 bases sitting between them. This CDR3 contains 13 residues. The CDR3 region has the DNA TGTGCCAGCAGCGCGGGACGTTCATATGGCTACACCTTC. This translates into CASSAGRSYGYTF.

This chain links TRBV11-3 with TRBJ2-3, with 7 bases lining up with TRBD2. There are 15 residues in the CDR3. The V gene end was trimmed by 5 bases and the J gene end by 4 bases; junction bases not matched to a gene: 9. Germline CDR1 SGHNT, CDR2 YENEEA. The CDR3 protein is CASSPGGRASDTQYF. As DNA, the CDR3 is TGTGCCAGCAGCCCCGGGGGGAGGGCCTCAGATACGCAGTATTTT.

The rearrangement joins TRBV30 to TRBJ2-2; D is ambiguous. This CDR3 comprises 13 residues. Germline V CDR1 and CDR2: GTSNPN, SVGIG (reference sequence). V shed 6 bases and J shed 1 base, with 9 bases lying between them. The CDR3 nucleotides are TGTGCCTGTCTAGACAAGAACACCGGGGAGCTGTTTTTT. It specifies CACLDKNTGELFF.

V and J are TRBV6-5 and TRBJ2-1, with D possibly matching TRBD2 (6 bases). The germline V and J ends were trimmed by 6 bases and 0 bases, with 12 bases remaining between them. The germline V gene encodes CDR1 MNHEY and CDR2 SVGAGI. The CDR3 length is 15 residues. The CDR3 here is CASRKIADSYNEQFF. The CDR3 DNA follows: TGTGCCAGCAGAAAAATAGCGGACTCCTACAATGAGCAGTTCTTC.

The chain has TRBV28 and TRBJ1-6; weak D call: TRBD1 (6 bases). This CDR3 has 16 amino acids. The V gene's germline CDR1 is MDHEN and CDR2 SYDVKM. V lost 7 bases, J lost 7 bases, and 20 bases lay in between. CDR3 coding DNA: TGTGCCAGCACTAAAGGGGGTGGCCGGGGAAATTCACCCCTCCACTTT. As protein: CASTKGGGRGNSPLHF.

The rearrangement uses TRBV6-5 and TRBJ1-1; D not resolved. V shed 0 bases and J shed 6 bases, with 11 bases lying between them. The length of the CDR3 is 14 residues. Germline V gene lookup returns CDR1 MNHEY and CDR2 SVGAGI. The CDR3 sequence is CASSYSIQRPEAFF. The CDR3 DNA sequence: TGTGCCAGCAGTTACTCTATCCAGAGACCTGAAGCTTTCTTT.

This chain uses TRBV27 with TRBJ2-7, with D maybe TRBD2 (5 bases). The CDR3 runs to 13 residues. The V end lost 7 bases, the J end lost 0 bases, and 10 bases lay between the germline ends. The germline V gene has CDR1 MNHEY and CDR2 SMNVEV (reference sequence). The CDR3 sequence: CASKTGVSYEQYF. DNA of the CDR3: TGTGCCAGCAAGACCGGGGTCTCCTACGAGCAGTACTTC.

The rearrangement links TRBV18 to TRBJ2-1; TRBD2 matches 13 bases. Trimming removed 5 bases from V and 6 bases from J; junction bases left unmatched: 13. CDR3 length equals 18 residues. The germline CDR1 and CDR2 sequences are KGHSH and LQKENI. The CDR3 coding sequence is TGTGCCAGCTCATCGGGACTAGCGGGGAAAGGGGCGGGCAATGAGCAGTTCTTC. This translates into CASSSGLAGKGAGNEQFF.

This clone was seen a handful of times. The rearrangement links TRBV5-1 to TRBJ2-2; possibly TRBD2 for D (6 bases). This CDR3 has 15 residues. From germline, CDR1 is SGHRS and CDR2 YFSETQ. Trimming cost V 0 bases and J 3 bases, with 9 bases left between them. The CDR3 sequence is CASSLAPGDTGELFF. The CDR3 DNA is TGCGCCAGCAGCTTGGCCCCGGGGGACACCGGGGAGCTGTTTTTT.

The V and J genes are TRBV4-1 and TRBJ2-3; D may be TRBD2 (5 bases). CDR3 length equals 14 residues. Deletions cut 4 bases from V and 2 bases from J, with 10 bases between. Germline CDR1 reads MGHRA; CDR2 reads YSYEKL. The CDR3 region is CASSRTGITDTQYF. CDR3 DNA sequence: TGCGCCAGCAGCCGGACTGGAATCACAGATACGCAGTATTTT.

The rearrangement joins TRBV28 to TRBJ2-1; possible D gene TRBD2, 5 bases. This CDR3 has 16 residues. V was shortened by 2 bases and J by 1 base, with 12 bases between the two germline ends. Germline V lookup: CDR1 MDHEN, CDR2 SYDVKM. CDR3 DNA: TGTGCCAGCAGTTTAACCAGCGGACGATCCTACAATGAGCAGTTCTTC. Protein sequence: CASSLTSGRSYNEQFF.

A word on this clone: The germline gene is not matched at one end of the junction; a read error may be the cause. V and J are TRBV2 and TRBJ1-2, with D perhaps TRBD1 (6 bases). The V gene's germline CDR1 is SNHLY and CDR2 FYNNEI. This CDR3 has 13 amino acids. CDR3: CASSVGGGRGYIF. CDR3 coding DNA: TGTGCCAGCAGTGTTGGAGGGGGTCGTGGCTACATCTTC.

V gene TRBV11-2 combines with J gene TRBJ2-4, with TRBD1 as a possible D gene (5 bases). The V end was cut by 1 base, the J end by 5 bases, with 18 bases between. The germline V gene has CDR1 SGHAT and CDR2 FQNNGV. The CDR3 runs 17 residues. In DNA form, the CDR3 reads TGTGCCAGCAGCTTAGGGGAATGGGGCAGGGTTGAAAACATTCAGTACTTC. Translated: CASSLGEWGRVENIQYF.

For this clone: One junction end does not reproduce the germline sequence, and a read error may be involved. The rearrangement uses TRBV5-6 and TRBJ1-3; D is possibly TRBD1 (6 bases). CDR1 and CDR2 (germline): SGHDT, YYEEEE. The CDR3 consists of 11 residues. DNA for the CDR3: TGTGCCAGCAGCTCCCCGGGACATATGAATTTT. Protein sequence: CASSSPGHMNF.

The rearrangement uses TRBV6-5 and TRBJ1-3; D uncertain. Germline V CDR1 and CDR2: MNHEY, SVGAGI. Between the trimmed V and J ends, which lost 6 bases and 2 bases, there was a span of 11 bases. The CDR3 has 14 residues. The CDR3 here is CASRSRSTGNTIYF. CDR3 in DNA: TGTGCCAGCAGGAGTCGGTCAACTGGAAACACCATATATTTT.

A single count supports this clone. The sample has other DNA sequences that encode this CDR3 too. The CDR3 DNA follows: TGTGCCAGCAGCCGGACAGCGAACACTGAAGCTTTCTTT. The encoded protein is CASSRTANTEAFF. V gene TRBV14 combines with J gene TRBJ1-1; D may be TRBD1 (6 bases). The CDR3 loop spans 13 amino acids. The germline V gene encodes CDR1 SGHDN and CDR2 FVKESK. Trimming removed 4 bases at V and 1 base at J, with 7 bases between.

This clone was counted a single time. The chain employs TRBV5-1 and TRBJ2-7, with a possible D match to TRBD2 (6 bases). Germline CDR1 SGHRS, CDR2 YFSETQ. V lost 4 bases to trimming and J lost 5 bases, with 16 bases between them. The CDR3 length is 14 residues. As DNA, the CDR3 is TGCGCCAGCAGCCCGGGGACTCTACGGAACGAGCAGTACTTC. This encodes CASSPGTLRNEQYF.

J is TRBJ2-7 and V is TRBV2, with TRBD2 matching 8 bases. Germline V gene data show CDR1 as SNHLY and CDR2 as FYNNEI. After removal of 6 bases from V and 6 bases from J, the junction contained 10 bases not matched to a gene. There are 14 residues in the CDR3. This chain's CDR3 is CASSGEAGGREQYF. The CDR3 DNA reads TGTGCCAGCAGCGGCGAGGCGGGGGGACGCGAGCAGTACTTC.

This chain uses TRBV10-3 with TRBJ2-2; D uncertain. V was cut by 2 bases and J by 0 bases, with 7 bases left in between. From germline, CDR1 is ENHRY and CDR2 SYGVKD. The CDR3 sequence is 15 residues long. The CDR3 nucleotides read TGTGCCATCAGTGAGACCGGGCCGAACACCGGGGAGCTGTTTTTT. Translating it yields CAISETGPNTGELFF.

This chain connects TRBV9 to TRBJ2-6; D remains unclear. V shed 3 bases and J shed 0 bases, with 4 bases lying between them. CDR1 is SGDLS, CDR2 YYNGEE, per germline. This CDR3 region has 14 residues. CDR3 DNA sequence: TGTGCCAGCAGCGAACACTCTGGGGCCAACGTCCTGACTTTC. Amino acids: CASSEHSGANVLTF.

The rearrangement uses TRBV28 and TRBJ1-2, with D possibly TRBD1 on 5 matching bases. Trimming removed 6 bases at V and 0 bases at J, with 8 bases between. The CDR3 is made up of 13 amino acids. Germline V gives CDR1 MDHEN, CDR2 SYDVKM. The DNA of the CDR3 is TGTGCCAGCAGGGGACCCCCTAACTATGGCTACACCTTC. It yields the protein CASRGPPNYGYTF.

V gene TRBV10-3 combines with J gene TRBJ2-2; D may be TRBD1 (6 bases). The V end lost 8 bases, the J end lost 6 bases, and 16 bases lay between the germline ends. The CDR3 is 14 amino acids. Germline-derived CDR1 and CDR2 are ENHRY and SYGVKD. CDR3 sequence: CAIGWSEGAGELFF. For the CDR3, the DNA is TGTGCCATCGGTTGGTCCGAGGGGGCCGGGGAGCTGTTTTTT.

The V gene is TRBV25-1, the J gene TRBJ1-2; D call uncertain. This CDR3 is built from 12 residues. The V and J ends lost 7 bases and 5 bases respectively, with 11 bases between them. CDR1 and CDR2 (germline): MGHDK, SYGVNS. CDR3: CASKGLSYGYTF. The CDR3 DNA is TGTGCCAGCAAAGGACTGAGTTATGGCTACACCTTC.

There are a few counts of this clone. The V call is TRBV7-3, the J call TRBJ1-1; D is ambiguous. V was pared by 7 bases and J by 3 bases, with 12 bases between. Germline values: CDR1 SGHTA, CDR2 FQGTGA. The CDR3 sequence is 13 residues long. The CDR3 region has the DNA TGTGCCAGCAAACTCTCCCGGGACACTGAAGCTTTCTTT. Translated, it gives CASKLSRDTEAFF. Drawing the rest from reference TRBV7-3 and TRBJ1-1, the complete variable domain is GAGVSQTPSNKVTEKGKYVELRCDPISGHTALYWYRQSLGQGPEFLIYFQGTGAADDSGLPNDRFFAVRPEGSVSTLKIQRTERGDSAVYLCASKLSRDTEAFFGQGTRLTVV.

The chain uses TRBV10-3 and TRBJ2-7; 7 positions agree with TRBD1. V lost 6 bases to trimming and J lost 5 bases; unmatched junction nucleotides: 10. This CDR3 has 14 amino acids. Germline CDR1 reads ENHRY; CDR2 reads SYGVKD. The CDR3 region is CAIRTPGTDNEQYF. DNA for the CDR3: TGTGCCATCAGGACTCCTGGGACAGACAACGAGCAGTACTTC.

CDR3 bases: TGCGCCAGCAGCTTATCAGGGCCAGAGAACACTGAAGCTTTCTTT. Translating gives CASSLSGPENTEAFF. The genes are TRBV5-1 and TRBJ1-1, with a possible D match to TRBD1 (5 bases). V was trimmed by 2 bases and J by 1 base, leaving 12 bases between them. CDR3 size: 15 residues. Looked up from germline, CDR1 is SGHRS and CDR2 is YFSETQ.